This T cell receptor (beta chain) was documented in a study of shared clonotypes between healthy human individuals. Findings and caveats of the study: Relative to memory subsets, naive subsets generally showed larger estimated richness.

Assay: immunoSEQ multiplex PCR; the TCRdb copy retains only in-frame clones and omits some. Among 2 million or so clones listed, over 85% were seen once. The germline V and J ends were trimmed by 3 bases and 10 bases, with 13 bases remaining between them. The CDR3 length is 14 residues. Germline V gene data show CDR1 as LNHDA and CDR2 as SQIVND (reference sequence). Notes on this clone: Its antigen is still unknown.

This TCR was recovered from a man between 18 and 35 years old in good health. This chain connects TRBV19 to TRBJ1-6; D remains unclear. The sequencing input was naive CD4+ T cells sorted from blood. The subset here: CD45RA+ positively selected. CDR3 protein: CASSIGAVGSPLHF. As DNA, the CDR3 is TGTGCCAGTAGTATTGGAGCCGTGGGCTCACCCCTCCACTTT.